The 3 T cell receptor beta chains presented below share a single source sample, sequenced in a study of blood T cell repertoires in COVID-19. The data were produced by immunoSEQ multiplex PCR, yet TCRdb's version contains in-frame clones alone and is incomplete. The sample shows 400,000 or so clones, about 87% of them seen only once. Sequenced material: PBMCs or T cells enriched from blood (not recorded which). These receptors were obtained from a man aged 35 to 55 in a cohort exposed to, infected with or recovered from COVID-19 (not recorded which).

About this clone: The sample has other DNA sequences that encode this CDR3 too. The genes are TRBV7-2 and TRBJ1-5; TRBD1 agrees at 9 bases. The V gene's germline CDR1 is SGHTA and CDR2 FQGNSA. The CDR3 has 13 residues. The V and J ends lost 4 bases and 7 bases, in that order; junction bases with no gene match: 2. The CDR3 here is CASSSQGAQPQHF. The CDR3, as DNA: TGTGCCAGCAGCTCACAGGGGGCCCAGCCCCAGCATTTT.

This clone showed up just a few times. The rearrangement joins TRBV10-1 to TRBJ2-7, with 7 bases lining up with TRBD2. This CDR3 contains 13 residues. Germline values: CDR1 WNHNN, CDR2 SYGVQD (reference sequence). J was trimmed by 6 bases and V by 8 bases; bases with no gene match: 10. The DNA of the CDR3 is TGCGCCAGCGGGCGGACTAGTCGAGGCGAGCAGTACTTC. It is translated as CASGRTSRGEQYF.

This sequence joins TRBV5-4 and TRBJ2-3; D is unclear. This CDR3 has 12 residues. The germline CDR1 and CDR2 sequences are SGHNT and YYREEE (reference sequence). Trimming cost V 1 base and J 4 bases, with 4 bases left between them. DNA for the CDR3: TGTGCCAGCAGCTTGTATGCAGATACGCAGTATTTT. Amino acid sequence: CASSLYADTQYF. Variable domain in full (rest from reference TRBV5-4 and TRBJ2-3): ETGVTQSPTHLIKTRGQQVTLRCSSQSGHNTVSWYQQALGQGPQFIFQYYREEENGRGNFPPRFSGLQFPNYSSELNVNALELDDSALYLCASSLYADTQYFGPGTRLTVL.